This T cell receptor beta chain was profiled in a study of identifying expanded T cells in peripheral blood. From germline, CDR1 is SGHTA and CDR2 FQGNSA. Trimming took 5 bases from V and 4 from J; bases not matched to a gene: 5. The CDR3 covers 14 residues. Assay: immunoSEQ multiplex PCR; the TCRdb copy retains only in-frame clones and omits some. Of under 90,000 clones in the sample, 89% were seen once. This sequence joins TRBV7-2 and TRBJ1-2, with 9 bases lining up with TRBD1. Source material: blood. The source of this sequence is a person aged 18 to 75 in good health. The chain's CDR3 is CASSMPGQGYGYTF. Here the CDR3 DNA reads TGTGCCAGCAGCATGCCGGGACAGGGCTATGGCTACACCTTC. Full variable domain (rest looked up from reference TRBV7-2 and TRBJ1-2): GAGVSQSPSNKVTEKGKDVELRCDPISGHTALYWYRQSLGQGLEFLIYFQGNSAPDKSGLPSDRFSAERTGGSVSTLTIQRTQQEDSAVYLCASSMPGQGYGYTFGSGTRLTVV.